The present T cell receptor beta chain was sequenced within a study of yellow fever vaccine responses in identical twins (dated by TCRdb to the late 2010s). Study-level background: In identical twins, the study followed T cell clones that responded to the vaccine with precision.

Comments on this clonotype: The antigen it binds to is not known. Per-base quality was not reported, and no clone a single base away is much larger than it.

Library preparation used RT-PCR. Data came from an Illumina HiSeq 2500. TCRdb ran its own pipeline on the public reads, namely fastp trimming at Q25 and MiXCR clone calling, and kept in-frame beta chains. Rows with one shared CDR3 protein collapse into an entry with the most common genes and DNA. The sample table records approximately 20,000 distinct CDR3 sequences; roughly three quarters of these occur just once. Less than 3% of the sample goes to the ten largest clones. The CDR1 and CDR2 encoded by the germline V gene are SGDLS and YYNGEE. The CDR3 runs 14 amino acids, cysteine and phenylalanine included. Only the CDR3 part of the read is kept: 42 bases, read in frame from the first base. The V end loses 0 bases and the J end loses 8 bases, and a stretch of 12 bases separates them. What the research found in general, with its limitations: According to the authors, in identical twins the way T cells responded to vaccination appeared partly convergent and partly personalized.

This receptor was identified in a woman between 18 and 30 years old who received the yellow fever vaccine. Donor details come from another sample of the same person, matched by shared clones. Sample: T cells from blood (PBMCs), unsorted or a sorted subset (not recorded which), taken before or after yellow fever vaccination (not recorded which). Here the chain combines TRBV9 and TRBJ2-1, and possibly TRBD1, on 6 matching bases. The CDR3 here reads CASSVDGGRDEQFF. The DNA is as follows: TGTGCCAGCAGCGTAGATGGGGGCAGGGATGAGCAGTTCTTC.